The T cell receptor beta chain described here comes from a study of blood T cell repertoires in COVID-19. Study summary: From the United States, Italy and Spain came samples of acute and convalescent COVID-19.

It was during active infection that Seattle patients were enrolled and then longitudinally followed. Trimming took 8 bases from V and 1 from J, leaving 8 bases between them. Germline V gene sequence: CDR1 MDHEN, CDR2 SYDVKM. This CDR3 spans 12 amino acids. This table comes from immunoSEQ multiplex PCR, and its TCRdb copy is limited to in-frame clones, with some not included. The table records around 310,000 clones, nearly 90% of them present only once. This clonotype was obtained from a woman between 35 and 50 years old with COVID-19, enrolled during active disease. The sample was peripheral blood. The chain joins TRBV28 to TRBJ1-2; D call uncertain. CDR3 loop: CASQTVNYGYTF. The DNA of the CDR3 is TGTGCCAGCCAAACAGTTAACTATGGCTACACCTTC.